Listed here are 30 T cell receptor beta chains from one sample, sequenced in a study of T cell responses to AZD1222 COVID-19 vaccine. Assay: immunoSEQ multiplex PCR; the TCRdb copy retains only in-frame clones and omits some. This repertoire shows some 130,000 clones, roughly 93% found once; its top ten account for around 0.91%. Sequences were derived from peripheral blood, sampled on day 0 of AZD1222 vaccination. These receptors all stem from an adult in good health.

The rearrangement links TRBV7-6 to TRBJ1-3; 7 positions match TRBD1. The CDR3 has 16 amino acids. V was clipped by 5 bases and J by 4 bases; unmatched bases: 11. Germline CDR1 and CDR2: SGHVS and FNYEAQ. The CDR3 coding sequence is TGTGCCAGCAGCCCCGACAGGGTAGGAAGGGGAAACACCATATATTTT. It yields the protein CASSPDRVGRGNTIYF.

J is TRBJ1-2 and V is TRBV5-4; weak D call: TRBD1 (5 bases). Trimming cost V 4 bases and J 10 bases, with 23 bases left between them. Looked up from germline, CDR1 is SGHNT and CDR2 is YYREEE (reference sequence). The CDR3 loop spans 15 amino acids. CDR3 in amino acids: CASSTYSPGTDLYTF. CDR3 DNA: TGTGCCAGCAGCACTTACTCACCCGGGACGGACCTCTACACCTTC.

This chain uses TRBV5-4 with TRBJ1-2; D is perhaps TRBD1 (5 bases). Deletions cut 0 bases from V and 5 bases from J, with 14 bases between. The CDR3 contains 15 residues. Germline-derived CDR1 and CDR2 are SGHNT and YYREEE (reference sequence). The DNA of the CDR3 is TGTGCCAGCAGCTTGGCCTCGGCAGGGACTTATGGCTACACCTTC. The encoded protein is CASSLASAGTYGYTF.

This chain uses TRBV5-6 with TRBJ2-7; 9 bases map to TRBD1. The CDR3 covers 14 residues. Trimming took 4 bases from V and 2 from J; bases not matched to a gene: 4. From germline, CDR1 is SGHDT and CDR2 YYEEEE. The CDR3 DNA follows: TGTGCCAGCAGCCCGGGACAGGGTGCCTACGAGCAGTACTTC. Translated, it gives CASSPGQGAYEQYF.

This clone came up a few times. The V call is TRBV7-8, the J call TRBJ1-1; 7 bases are shared with TRBD1. CDR1 is SGHVS, CDR2 FQNEAQ, per germline. This CDR3 has 14 amino acids. The ends lost 3 bases at V and 1 base at J; junction bases unmatched: 2. This CDR3 is CASSFWTGNTEAFF. Written as DNA, the CDR3 is TGTGCCAGCAGCTTCTGGACAGGGAACACTGAAGCTTTCTTT.

The chain recombines TRBV25-1 with TRBJ1-1; TRBD1 matches 7 bases. The CDR3 covers 11 residues. CDR1 is MGHDK, CDR2 SYGVNS, per germline. The junction had 4 bases not matched to a gene; V was cut back by 8 bases and J by 7 bases. The CDR3 sequence is CASQTGIEAFF. CDR3 DNA sequence: TGTGCCAGCCAGACAGGGATTGAAGCTTTCTTT.

The chain links TRBV5-4 to TRBJ1-1; TRBD1 might be the D (5 bases). In germline, CDR1 is SGHNT, CDR2 YYREEE (reference sequence). V gave up 4 bases and J gave up 5 bases, with 9 bases separating them. The CDR3 spans 12 residues. The CDR3 nucleotides are TGTGCCAGCAGCAGGGGAGGGACTGAAGCTTTCTTT. Encoded protein: CASSRGGTEAFF.

V and J are TRBV7-6 and TRBJ1-5; D gene uncertain. Trimming removed 2 bases at V and 3 bases at J, with 8 bases between. Germline CDR1 is SGHVS and CDR2 is FNYEAQ. The CDR3 length is 14 residues. CDR3 sequence (DNA): TGTGCCAGCAGCTTAAGAGACACCAATCAGCCCCAGCATTTT. Its translation is CASSLRDTNQPQHF.

V gene TRBV5-1 combines with J gene TRBJ1-1; D perhaps matches TRBD1 (6 bases). V was shortened by 0 bases and J by 1 base, with 7 bases between the two germline ends. This CDR3 has 14 amino acids. Germline assignment: CDR1 SGHRS and CDR2 YFSETQ. CDR3 region: CASSLAGANTEAFF. The CDR3 nucleotides read TGCGCCAGCAGCTTGGCAGGGGCGAACACTGAAGCTTTCTTT. The complete variable domain, with remaining parts taken from reference TRBV5-1 and TRBJ1-1, reads KAGVTQTPRYLIKTRGQQVTLSCSPISGHRSVSWYQQTPGQGLQFLFEYFSETQRNKGNFPGRFSGRQFSNSRSEMNVSTLELGDSALYLCASSLAGANTEAFFGQGTRLTVV.

The chain recombines TRBV19 with TRBJ1-1; the D gene is possibly TRBD1 (5 bases). V lost 5 bases and J 5 bases, leaving 15 bases between the germline ends. The CDR3 has 14 amino acids. Germline CDR1 and CDR2: LNHDA and SQIVND (reference sequence). CDR3 in DNA: TGTGCCAGTAGTTCCCCAGGGACGGATACTGAAGCTTTCTTT. Its protein is CASSSPGTDTEAFF.

The genes are TRBV5-5 and TRBJ1-2; perhaps TRBD1 as D (5 bases). The V and J ends lost 2 bases and 6 bases respectively, with 14 bases between them. The CDR3 length is 14 residues. Germline V lookup: CDR1 SGHKS, CDR2 YYEKEE (reference sequence). CDR3 region: CASSLQTAYDGYTF. Here the CDR3 DNA reads TGTGCCAGCAGCTTACAGACAGCTTACGATGGCTACACCTTC.

This chain links TRBV5-6 with TRBJ2-7, with 7 positions matching TRBD1. Germline V CDR1 and CDR2: SGHDT, YYEEEE. The length of the CDR3 is 14 residues. V lost 3 bases, J lost 2 bases, and 5 bases stayed unmatched. The CDR3 DNA is TGTGCCAGCAGCTGGGTCAGGGGGACCTACGAGCAGTACTTC. It translates to CASSWVRGTYEQYF.

V is TRBV19 and J is TRBJ1-2; the D gene is possibly TRBD1 (6 bases). The germline V and J ends were trimmed by 9 bases and 4 bases, with 12 bases remaining between them. The CDR3 is made up of 12 amino acids. Germline values: CDR1 LNHDA, CDR2 SQIVND (reference sequence). CDR3 in DNA: TGTGCCAGCATACAGGGCGGCTATGGCTACACCTTC. It encodes CASIQGGYGYTF.

V and J are TRBV5-4 and TRBJ1-2; D remains unclear. CDR3 length: 14 residues. The germline gives CDR1 SGHNT, CDR2 YYREEE (reference sequence). Trimming removed 1 base at V and 6 bases at J, with 13 bases between. The CDR3 loop reads CASSLSESFDGYTF. In DNA, the CDR3 is TGTGCCAGCAGCTTGTCCGAGAGCTTCGATGGCTACACCTTC.

The chain links TRBV2 to TRBJ1-2, with 8 nucleotides matching TRBD1. Trimming cost V 4 bases and J 4 bases; bases outside gene matches: 8. CDR3 length equals 15 residues. The germline CDR1 and CDR2 sequences are SNHLY and FYNNEI. CDR3 protein: CASSGGQGALYGYTF. In nucleotides, the CDR3 is TGTGCCAGCAGTGGGGGCCAGGGGGCCCTCTATGGCTACACCTTC.

The chain recombines TRBV5-4 with TRBJ2-7, with TRBD2 identical over 12 bases. V dropped 0 bases and J dropped 4; count of bases not matched to a gene: 5. Germline CDR1 and CDR2: SGHNT and YYREEE (reference sequence). This CDR3 has 16 residues. The CDR3 DNA follows: TGTGCCAGCAGCTTGGATGGACTAGCGGGGTGGTACGAGCAGTACTTC. Translating gives CASSLDGLAGWYEQYF.

This chain connects TRBV6-5 to TRBJ2-7; 7 bases map to TRBD1. CDR3 size: 16 residues. V dropped 2 bases and J dropped 2; count of bases not matched to a gene: 9. Per germline, CDR1 MNHEY and CDR2 SVGAGI. The CDR3 protein is CASSYGYGQGAYEQYF. Here the CDR3 DNA reads TGTGCCAGCAGTTACGGGTATGGGCAGGGGGCCTACGAGCAGTACTTC.

The chain uses TRBV24-1 and TRBJ2-2; 7 nucleotides align to TRBD1. The CDR3 is 15 residues long. Germline assignment: CDR1 KGHDR and CDR2 SFDVKD. J gave up 3 bases and V 9 bases, and 9 bases lay outside the gene matches. The CDR3 nucleotides are TGTGCCACCGGCTCCTCCGGGACAGACACCGGGGAGCTGTTTTTT. Translating gives CATGSSGTDTGELFF.

This chain connects TRBV13 to TRBJ2-7; D is perhaps TRBD1 (6 bases). CDR3 length: 14 amino acids. Germline CDR1 is PRHDT and CDR2 is FYEKMQ (reference sequence). V was clipped by 4 bases and J by 2 bases, with 12 bases between them. CDR3: CASSSRQATYEQYF. The CDR3 coding sequence is TGTGCCAGCAGCTCAAGACAGGCGACCTACGAGCAGTACTTC.

V gene TRBV10-2 combines with J gene TRBJ1-3, with D perhaps TRBD1 (6 bases). The CDR3 totals 14 residues. V was clipped by 3 bases and J by 3 bases, with 9 bases between them. Germline CDR1 and CDR2: WSHSY and SAAADI. The CDR3 protein is CASSDRDIGNTIYF. The CDR3 bases are TGCGCCAGCAGTGACCGGGACATTGGAAACACCATATATTTT.

This clone was seen at least ten times. The chain links TRBV5-4 to TRBJ1-2; D is uncertain. CDR1 and CDR2 from the germline V gene are SGHNT and YYREEE (reference sequence). The CDR3 consists of 11 residues. Trimming took off 4 bases at V and 4 bases at J, with 5 bases between the two ends. The CDR3 DNA follows: TGTGCCAGCAGCCCTCTCTATGGCTACACCTTC. The encoded protein is CASSPLYGYTF.

The V and J genes are TRBV7-3 and TRBJ2-5, with D uncertain. With 2 bases removed from V and 5 bases from J, the gap between germline ends came to 15 bases. CDR3 length: 15 amino acids. Germline V gives CDR1 SGHTA, CDR2 FQGTGA. CDR3 coding DNA: TGTGCCAGCAGCTTATTTAACAGTGGGCTCGAGACCCAGTACTTC. Translated, it gives CASSLFNSGLETQYF.

CDR3 loop: CASSYDAGGEPQHF. Here the CDR3 DNA reads TGTGCCAGCAGTTACGATGCAGGCGGAGAGCCCCAGCATTTT. The gene calls are TRBV6-2 or TRBV6-3 and TRBJ1-5; D is ambiguous. The CDR3 contains 14 residues. Trimming took 2 bases from V and 8 from J, leaving 13 bases between them. CDR1 is MNHEY and CDR2 is SVGEGT in the germline V gene.

The chain uses TRBV11-2 and TRBJ2-7; 9 positions agree with TRBD1. CDR1 is SGHAT, CDR2 FQNNGV, per germline. The V gene end was trimmed by 6 bases and the J gene end by 6 bases; junction bases not matched to a gene: 15. This CDR3 region has 16 residues. This chain's CDR3 is CASSSVHRGPLAEQYF. Written as DNA, the CDR3 is TGTGCCAGCAGTTCAGTACACAGGGGGCCGTTAGCCGAGCAGTACTTC.

The CDR3 DNA reads TGTGCCAGCAGTCCGGACGCGTACAATGAGCAGTTCTTC. Its protein is CASSPDAYNEQFF. V usage is TRBV12-3 or TRBV12-4 and J usage is TRBJ2-1; D gene uncertain. Trimming pared 5 bases from V and 4 bases from J, leaving 9 bases between. This CDR3 comprises 13 residues.

The V call is TRBV19, the J call TRBJ1-5, with 7 nucleotides matching TRBD1. The CDR3 has 16 amino acids. V was clipped by 7 bases and J by 0 bases; unmatched bases: 9. Germline CDR1 is LNHDA and CDR2 is SQIVND (reference sequence). The chain's CDR3 is CASKPPQGDSNQPQHF. CDR3 DNA: TGTGCCAGTAAGCCGCCCCAGGGGGATAGCAATCAGCCCCAGCATTTT.

This sequence joins TRBV18 and TRBJ1-6; no reliable D call. Trimming cost V 6 bases and J 6 bases, with 15 bases left between them. Germline V lookup: CDR1 KGHSH, CDR2 LQKENI. The CDR3 has 15 residues. The CDR3 sequence: CASSRGSGSNSPLHF. CDR3 nucleotide sequence: TGTGCCAGCTCGCGGGGTAGCGGGAGTAATTCACCCCTCCACTTT.

This CDR3 is CASSTERTGVTQPQHF. The CDR3 DNA reads as TGTGCCAGTAGCACCGAGAGGACAGGGGTAACTCAGCCCCAGCATTTT. This sequence joins TRBV19 and TRBJ1-5, with 9 bases identical to TRBD1. This CDR3 region has 16 residues. Germline CDR1 reads LNHDA; CDR2 reads SQIVND (reference sequence). V shed 6 bases, J shed 6 bases, and the junction held 12 bases outside the gene matches.

The J gene is TRBJ1-6, the V gene TRBV18; 7 bases fit TRBD1. After removal of 3 bases from V and 8 bases from J, the junction contained 16 bases not matched to a gene. Germline CDR1 reads KGHSH; CDR2 reads LQKENI. The CDR3 consists of 18 residues. The CDR3 loop is CASSPHALTGVGHSPLHF. The CDR3 DNA follows: TGTGCCAGCTCACCGCATGCTTTAACAGGGGTTGGCCATTCACCCCTCCACTTT.

This clone was recorded only once. The gene calls are TRBV7-6 and TRBJ2-1; D is unclear. The CDR3 totals 15 residues. Germline lookup yields CDR1 SGHVS and CDR2 FNYEAQ. The ends were cut back, 1 base at V and 4 bases at J, with 11 bases in the middle. The CDR3 coding sequence is TGTGCCAGCAGCTTAGACCCCGAGGAATACAATGAGCAGTTCTTC. This gives the protein CASSLDPEEYNEQFF.